This T cell receptor (beta chain) was sequenced during a study of blood T cell repertoires in COVID-19. Germline V gives CDR1 ENHRY, CDR2 SYGVKD. The CDR3 covers 16 residues. V gave up 0 bases and J gave up 5 bases; unmatched junction bases: 4. Assay used: immunoSEQ multiplex PCR; TCRdb lists only in-frame clones, some missing. The sample lists more than 100,000 clones, about 89% occurring once. Source material: peripheral blood. The chain has TRBV10-3 and TRBJ2-2; 9 bases line up with TRBD2. This TCR came from a woman in her sixties with acute or convalescent COVID-19. The CDR3 sequence: CAISESTSGGTGELFF. CDR3 DNA sequence: TGTGCCATCAGTGAGTCGACTAGCGGAGGTACCGGGGAGCTGTTTTTT.